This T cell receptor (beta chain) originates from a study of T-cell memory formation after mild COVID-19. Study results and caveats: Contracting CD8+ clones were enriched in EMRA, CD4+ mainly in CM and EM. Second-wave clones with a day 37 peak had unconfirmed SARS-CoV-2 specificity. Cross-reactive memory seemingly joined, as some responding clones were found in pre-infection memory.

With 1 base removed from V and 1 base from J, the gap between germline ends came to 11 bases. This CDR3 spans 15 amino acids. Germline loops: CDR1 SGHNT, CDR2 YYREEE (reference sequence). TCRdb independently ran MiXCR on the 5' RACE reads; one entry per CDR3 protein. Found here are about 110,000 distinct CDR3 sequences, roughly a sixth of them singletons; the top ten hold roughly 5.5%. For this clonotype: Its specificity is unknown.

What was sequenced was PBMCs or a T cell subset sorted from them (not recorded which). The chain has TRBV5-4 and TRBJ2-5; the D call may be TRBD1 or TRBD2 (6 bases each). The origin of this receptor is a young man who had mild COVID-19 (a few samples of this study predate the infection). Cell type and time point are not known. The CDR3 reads CASSLKGGRQETQYF. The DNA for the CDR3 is TGTGCCAGCAGCTTGAAGGGGGGCCGCCAAGAGACCCAGTACTTC.